This entry lists 9 T cell receptor beta chains sequenced from one sample in a study of technical replicates of blood from a few donors. The method was immunoSEQ multiplex PCR; TCRdb's version includes in-frame clones alone and lacks a portion of them. The sample records roughly 90,000 clones, 90% to 96% being singletons. Specimen: T cells isolated from PBMCs. The source of these receptors is a human donor in good health.

This chain links TRBV5-1 with TRBJ2-7, with 12 bases identical to TRBD2. From germline, CDR1 is SGHRS and CDR2 YFSETQ. With V trimmed by 0 bases and J by 2 bases, 3 bases remained unmatched. The CDR3 loop spans 16 amino acids. CDR3 sequence reads: CASSLARTSGTYEQYF. The DNA for the CDR3 is TGCGCCAGCAGCTTGGCCCGGACTAGCGGGACCTACGAGCAGTACTTC.

The chain is built from TRBV28 and TRBJ2-7; maybe TRBD2 (6 bases). Trimming removed 0 bases at V and 0 bases at J, with 12 bases between. The CDR3 runs 16 residues. The germline V gene has CDR1 MDHEN and CDR2 SYDVKM. The DNA of the CDR3 is TGTGCCAGCAGTTTATGGGAGGGACCGGTCTCCTACGAGCAGTACTTC. It specifies CASSLWEGPVSYEQYF.

The chain couples TRBV19 to TRBJ2-1; 7 bases line up with TRBD2. The junction had 5 bases not matched to a gene; V was cut back by 3 bases and J by 6 bases. CDR1 LNHDA and CDR2 SQIVND come from the germline V gene (reference sequence). This CDR3 spans 14 amino acids. CDR3: CASSISGRLNEQFF. For the CDR3, the DNA is TGTGCCAGTAGTATCTCCGGGAGGCTCAATGAGCAGTTCTTC.

The CDR3 sequence is CASSYSGDRGYEQYF. The CDR3 DNA sequence: TGTGCCAGCAGTTACTCGGGGGACAGGGGCTACGAGCAGTACTTC. This rearrangement joins TRBV6-5 to TRBJ2-7, with 10 bases aligning to TRBD1. CDR1 MNHEY and CDR2 SVGAGI come from the germline V gene. V shed 0 bases, J shed 3 bases, and the junction held 2 bases outside the gene matches. The CDR3 contains 15 residues.

The rearrangement links TRBV19 to TRBJ2-1; TRBD2 might be the D (5 bases). Germline CDR1 is LNHDA and CDR2 is SQIVND (reference sequence). CDR3 length: 16 residues. V lost 8 bases to trimming and J lost 0 bases, with 17 bases between them. The CDR3 bases are TGTGCCAGTCATGTAGGACCCAGCGGCTCCTACAATGAGCAGTTCTTC. This codes for CASHVGPSGSYNEQFF.

The genes are TRBV6-1 and TRBJ2-1, with 8 bases that match TRBD2. J lost 7 bases, V lost 4 bases, and 6 bases had no gene match. This CDR3 region has 14 residues. The germline V gene encodes CDR1 MNHNS and CDR2 SASEGT. CDR3 DNA: TGTGCCAGCAGTGGGGGACTAGGGGGGAATGAGCAGTTCTTC. The encoded protein is CASSGGLGGNEQFF.

The chain joins TRBV9 to TRBJ1-4, with 7 bases that match TRBD1. CDR1 and CDR2 (germline): SGDLS, YYNGEE. Trimming removed 3 bases from V and 0 bases from J; junction bases left unmatched: 5. The CDR3 has 16 residues. The CDR3 bases are TGTGCCAGCAGCGAAGACACAGGGGCAACTAATGAAAAACTGTTTTTT. This translates into CASSEDTGATNEKLFF.

The chain combines TRBV5-8 with TRBJ1-2, with 7 bases lining up with TRBD1. Germline CDR1 SGHTS, CDR2 YDEGEE. The CDR3 contains 17 residues. Trimming took 0 bases from V and 4 from J; bases not matched to a gene: 12. As DNA, the CDR3 is TGTGCCAGCAGCTTGGATTTTAGGGGGCGCTTCTCCTATGGCTACACCTTC. Residues: CASSLDFRGRFSYGYTF. Combining the CDR3 with reference TRBV5-8 and TRBJ1-2 gives the whole variable domain EAGVTQSPTHLIKTRGQQATLRCSPISGHTSVYWYQQALGLGLQFLLWYDEGEERNRGNFPPRFSGRQFPNYSSELNVNALELEDSALYLCASSLDFRGRFSYGYTFGSGTRLTVV.

The chain recombines TRBV5-4 with TRBJ2-5; unclear D gene. Germline CDR1 and CDR2: SGHNT and YYREEE (reference sequence). CDR3 size: 15 residues. V lost 4 bases and J 0 bases, leaving 13 bases between the germline ends. This chain's CDR3 is CASSPTSAYQETQYF. The CDR3, as DNA: TGTGCCAGCAGCCCCACGTCAGCGTACCAAGAGACCCAGTACTTC.